Sequencing of this T cell receptor beta chain was carried out in a study of blood T cell repertoires in COVID-19. The overall study: The samples span acute and convalescent COVID-19 from the United States, Italy and Spain.

As processed by the authors: Estimation of nucleated cell counts relied on the amplification of reference gene primers. TCRdb keeps only in-frame clones here, not all; method: immunoSEQ multiplex PCR. The V and J calls and the clone size are those of that table, but D and trimming were determined from the DNA. Among about 200,000 clones listed, around three quarters were seen once. CDR3 length: 12 amino acids. Germline V CDR1 and CDR2: ENHRY, SYGVKD. Trimming cost V 9 bases and J 7 bases; bases outside gene matches: 7. V is TRBV10-3 and J is TRBJ1-1; 8 bases line up with TRBD1. The TCR was taken from a woman in her 70s with acute or convalescent COVID-19. The specimen was peripheral blood. The CDR3 DNA is TGTGCCATAAGGACAGGGCGCCTTGAAGCTTTCTTT. Amino acids: CAIRTGRLEAFF.